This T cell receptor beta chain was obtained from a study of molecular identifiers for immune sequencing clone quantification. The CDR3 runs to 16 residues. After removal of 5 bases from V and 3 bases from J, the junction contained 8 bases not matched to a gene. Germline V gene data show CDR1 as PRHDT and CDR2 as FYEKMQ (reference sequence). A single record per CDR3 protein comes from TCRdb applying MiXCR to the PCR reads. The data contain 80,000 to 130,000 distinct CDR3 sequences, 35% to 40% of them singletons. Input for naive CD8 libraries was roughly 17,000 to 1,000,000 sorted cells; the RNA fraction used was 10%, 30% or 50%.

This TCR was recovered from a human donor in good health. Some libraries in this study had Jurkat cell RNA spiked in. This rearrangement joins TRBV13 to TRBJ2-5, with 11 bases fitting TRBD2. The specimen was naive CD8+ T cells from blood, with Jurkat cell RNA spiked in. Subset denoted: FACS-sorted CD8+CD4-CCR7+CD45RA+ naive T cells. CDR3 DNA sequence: TGTGCCAGCAGCCTGCCCGGGACTAGCGGAAAAGAGACCCAGTACTTC. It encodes CASSLPGTSGKETQYF.